Below are 24 T cell receptor beta chains sequenced from a single sample in a study of T cell repertoires in ileal Crohn's disease. The table came from immunoSEQ multiplex PCR; TCRdb's copy has only in-frame clones and leaves some out. Counted here are about 11,000 clones, approximately 72% occurring once; the ten biggest clones make up approximately 15%. Time point described: neoterminal ileum biopsy at postoperative endoscopy, about 6 months after surgery. The specimen sequenced was ileal tissue. The receptors were gathered from an adult with Crohn's disease.

V gene TRBV19 combines with J gene TRBJ1-2, with D possibly being TRBD1 (6 bases). The CDR3 totals 13 residues. V was trimmed by 6 bases and J by 4 bases, leaving 12 bases between them. Germline values: CDR1 LNHDA, CDR2 SQIVND (reference sequence). Here the CDR3 reads CASRGRGGYGYTF. CDR3 nucleotide sequence: TGTGCCAGTAGAGGCAGGGGCGGCTATGGCTACACCTTC.

This clone was counted only a few times. This chain joins TRBV14 and TRBJ1-3; the D is unclear. The CDR3 covers 13 residues. The V gene's germline CDR1 is SGHDN and CDR2 FVKESK. V dropped 1 base and J dropped 4 bases, with 5 bases sitting between them. CDR3 loop: CASSQGAGNTIYF. For the CDR3, the DNA is TGTGCCAGCAGCCAAGGGGCAGGAAACACCATATATTTT.

The genes are TRBV11-3 and TRBJ2-3, with D tentatively TRBD1 (5 bases). The CDR3 length is 13 residues. V was shortened by 5 bases and J by 3 bases, with 9 bases between the two germline ends. Germline values: CDR1 SGHNT, CDR2 YENEEA. The CDR3 protein is CASSTGQTDTQYF. The CDR3 region has the DNA TGTGCCAGCAGCACCGGACAAACAGATACGCAGTATTTT. Full variable domain (remainder filled in from reference TRBV11-3 and TRBJ2-3): EAGVVQSPRYKIIEKKQPVAFWCNPISGHNTLYWYLQNLGQGPELLIRYENEEAVDDSQLPKDRFSAERLKGVDSTLKIQPAELGDSAVYLCASSTGQTDTQYFGPGTRLTVL.

This rearrangement joins TRBV19 to TRBJ1-4, with D possibly being TRBD1 (5 bases). The V end lost 3 bases, the J end lost 1 base, and 12 bases lay between the germline ends. Germline V gene lookup returns CDR1 LNHDA and CDR2 SQIVND (reference sequence). CDR3 length: 16 residues. The CDR3 region is CASSIGGGRTNEKLFF. CDR3 nucleotides: TGTGCCAGTAGTATCGGGGGAGGTAGAACTAATGAAAAACTGTTTTTT.

In this sample, this clone turned up a few times. The chain recombines TRBV7-9 with TRBJ1-1, with 8 bases aligning to TRBD1. The CDR3 runs 13 residues. The germline CDR1 and CDR2 sequences are SEHNR and FQNEAQ (reference sequence). Trimming cost V 5 bases and J 3 bases; bases outside gene matches: 2. The CDR3 protein is CASSEQGDTEAFF. The CDR3 region has the DNA TGTGCCAGCAGCGAACAGGGGGACACTGAAGCTTTCTTT.

The rearrangement joins TRBV10-3 to TRBJ2-1, with TRBD2 matching 9 bases. V shed 3 bases and J 4 bases; nucleotides not matched to a gene: 7. The V gene's germline CDR1 is ENHRY and CDR2 SYGVKD. This CDR3 region has 16 residues. The DNA for the CDR3 is TGTGCCATCAGTGAAGTAGCGGGGGATTTATACAATGAGCAGTTCTTC. It yields the protein CAISEVAGDLYNEQFF.

V is TRBV6-6 and J is TRBJ1-5; D uncertain. This CDR3 has 12 amino acids. Per germline, CDR1 MNHNY and CDR2 SVGAGI (reference sequence). V shed 4 bases and J shed 3 bases, with 4 bases lying between them. CDR3 loop: CASSFNNQPQHF. For the CDR3, the DNA is TGTGCCAGCAGTTTCAACAATCAGCCCCAGCATTTT.

The chain is built from TRBV5-1 and TRBJ1-3; D is perhaps TRBD1 (5 bases). CDR3 size: 13 residues. Germline V gene sequence: CDR1 SGHRS, CDR2 YFSETQ. Trimming cost V 4 bases and J 4 bases, with 9 bases left between them. CDR3 nucleotides: TGCGCCAGCAGCGGGCAGGGAGGAAACACCATATATTTT. This gives the protein CASSGQGGNTIYF.

The chain has TRBV5-8 and TRBJ1-2, with no clear D. CDR1 and CDR2 (germline): SGHTS, YDEGEE. The CDR3 spans 12 residues. The V end lost 6 bases, the J end lost 1 base, and 7 bases lay between the germline ends. Here the CDR3 DNA reads TGTGCCAGCAAACGGTATAACTATGGCTACACCTTC. It translates to CASKRYNYGYTF.

The chain links TRBV27 to TRBJ1-6; TRBD1 matches 9 bases. Germline V gene sequence: CDR1 MNHEY, CDR2 SMNVEV (reference sequence). The junction had 8 bases not matched to a gene; V was cut back by 4 bases and J by 10 bases. The CDR3 length is 15 residues. The CDR3 protein is CASSSPGQGGSPLHF. Written as DNA, the CDR3 is TGTGCCAGCAGTTCGCCGGGACAGGGAGGCTCACCCCTCCACTTT.

The chain employs TRBV5-4 and TRBJ1-1, with TRBD1 matching 8 bases. The J segment lost 8 bases and the V segment lost 3 bases, leaving 9 bases of the junction unmatched. The CDR3 has 14 amino acids. The germline gives CDR1 SGHNT, CDR2 YYREEE (reference sequence). The CDR3 protein is CASSSKGQGGEAFF. In nucleotides, the CDR3 is TGTGCCAGCAGCTCGAAAGGACAGGGAGGAGAAGCTTTCTTT.

This clone was seen once. The V call is TRBV6-5, the J call TRBJ1-1; 8 bases are shared with TRBD1. V lost 1 base and J lost 6; bases outside the gene matches: 4. The CDR3 contains 14 residues. Germline V gene lookup returns CDR1 MNHEY and CDR2 SVGAGI. CDR3 bases: TGTGCCAGCAGTTACTTAACAGGGGGTTCTGAAGCTTTCTTT. It yields the protein CASSYLTGGSEAFF.

This clone has a handful of counts. This rearrangement joins TRBV9 to TRBJ2-3, with 12 positions matching TRBD1. The CDR3 loop spans 15 amino acids. Germline V gene data show CDR1 as SGDLS and CDR2 as YYNGEE. Trimming cost V 5 bases and J 3 bases; bases outside gene matches: 4. The CDR3 nucleotides read TGTGCCAGCAGAGCGGGACAGGGGGCAACAGATACGCAGTATTTT. Translated, it gives CASRAGQGATDTQYF.

The genes are TRBV5-1 and TRBJ2-2, with 8 nucleotides matching TRBD1. V gave up 4 bases and J gave up 7 bases; unmatched junction bases: 6. Germline CDR1 reads SGHRS; CDR2 reads YFSETQ. The CDR3 runs 14 residues. The CDR3, as DNA: TGCGCCAGCAGCGGAGGACAGGGTAACGGGGAGCTGTTTTTT. Its protein product is CASSGGQGNGELFF. Looking up the rest from reference TRBV5-1 and TRBJ2-2 gives the full variable domain: KAGVTQTPRYLIKTRGQQVTLSCSPISGHRSVSWYQQTPGQGLQFLFEYFSETQRNKGNFPGRFSGRQFSNSRSEMNVSTLELGDSALYLCASSGGQGNGELFFGEGSRLTVL.

Only one count was recorded for this clone. This chain joins TRBV2 and TRBJ2-7; 8 bases fit TRBD1. V was pared by 6 bases and J by 3 bases, with 1 base of the junction left unmatched. The V gene's germline CDR1 is SNHLY and CDR2 FYNNEI. This CDR3 comprises 12 residues. CDR3 loop: CASRGQVYEQYF. In DNA form, the CDR3 reads TGTGCCAGCAGGGGACAGGTCTACGAGCAGTACTTC.

This clone showed up just a few times. The chain combines TRBV27 with TRBJ2-7; D perhaps matches TRBD1 (6 bases). V shed 4 bases and J shed 2 bases, with 18 bases lying between them. This CDR3 has 16 amino acids. CDR1 and CDR2 (germline): MNHEY, SMNVEV (reference sequence). The CDR3 reads CASSSHRQVPTYEQYF. CDR3 DNA: TGTGCCAGCAGTTCCCACAGACAGGTTCCAACCTACGAGCAGTACTTC.

The chain joins TRBV7-2 to TRBJ1-2, with D perhaps TRBD1 (6 bases). CDR3 length: 15 amino acids. The germline gives CDR1 SGHTA, CDR2 FQGNSA. Trimming took 0 bases from V and 7 from J, leaving 15 bases between them. Here the CDR3 reads CASSLAIGQTTGYTF. For the CDR3, the DNA is TGTGCCAGCAGCTTAGCCATTGGACAGACAACTGGCTACACCTTC.

The chain recombines TRBV2 with TRBJ1-1, with 12 bases matching TRBD1. Trimming at V came to 5 bases and at J to 6 bases, leaving 13 bases not matched to a gene. The CDR3 length is 17 residues. The germline V gene encodes CDR1 SNHLY and CDR2 FYNNEI. The CDR3 DNA is TGTGCCAGCAGTTTATATAAGGTGGGACAGGGGGCTGCTGAAGCTTTCTTT. Translated: CASSLYKVGQGAAEAFF.

V is TRBV9 and J is TRBJ1-4, with D possibly being TRBD1 (6 bases). V lost 4 bases and J 8 bases, leaving 21 bases between the germline ends. Germline V lookup: CDR1 SGDLS, CDR2 YYNGEE. This CDR3 contains 16 residues. The CDR3: CASSMTQGKWGEKLFF. CDR3 sequence (DNA): TGTGCCAGCAGCATGACCCAGGGGAAATGGGGAGAAAAACTGTTTTTT.

The chain employs TRBV15 and TRBJ2-6, with 9 bases lining up with TRBD1. Trimming at V came to 5 bases and at J to 1 base, leaving 9 bases not matched to a gene. CDR3 size: 18 residues. Germline V gives CDR1 LNHNV, CDR2 YYDKDF (reference sequence). The CDR3 nucleotides are TGTGCCACCAGCCAGAGTAGGGACAGGGTGTCTGGGGCCAACGTCCTGACTTTC. Its protein is CATSQSRDRVSGANVLTF.

The chain links TRBV7-2 to TRBJ2-5, with 9 nucleotides matching TRBD2. Germline CDR1 is SGHTA and CDR2 is FQGNSA. V lost 2 bases to trimming and J lost 2 bases; unmatched junction nucleotides: 0. The CDR3 contains 14 residues. CDR3 sequence (DNA): TGTGCCAGCAGCTTACTAGCGGGGCAAGAGACCCAGTACTTC. Translated, it gives CASSLLAGQETQYF.

This rearrangement joins TRBV6-1 to TRBJ2-2, with 10 bases matching TRBD2. CDR1 and CDR2 from the germline V gene are MNHNS and SASEGT. Trimming cost V 7 bases and J 6 bases; bases outside gene matches: 8. The CDR3 has 15 amino acids. CDR3 sequence reads: CASTALTSGPGELFF. CDR3 coding DNA: TGTGCCAGCACCGCCTTGACTAGCGGGCCCGGGGAGCTGTTTTTT.

V and J are TRBV27 and TRBJ2-7; 11 bases match TRBD1. The CDR3 contains 14 residues. Germline V gives CDR1 MNHEY, CDR2 SMNVEV (reference sequence). V trimming: 11 bases; J trimming: 3 bases; junction bases outside the gene matches: 9. Here the CDR3 reads CASSPGTGGYEQYF. The CDR3 DNA follows: TGTGCCTCCTCACCCGGGACAGGGGGCTACGAGCAGTACTTC.

This sequence joins TRBV6-4 and TRBJ2-3; 9 bases fit TRBD2. Germline loops: CDR1 MRHNA, CDR2 SNTAGT. This CDR3 is built from 15 residues. V lost 3 bases and J lost 6; bases outside the gene matches: 7. CDR3 sequence (DNA): TGTGCCAGCAGTGAGTTAGCGGGGGCCGTGGATACGCAGTATTTT. This gives the protein CASSELAGAVDTQYF.